This T cell receptor beta chain derives from a study of blood T cell repertoires in COVID-19. Assay: immunoSEQ multiplex PCR; the TCRdb copy retains only in-frame clones and omits some. This table holds approximately 320,000 clones, roughly 85% found once. The CDR3 totals 15 residues. Germline V CDR1 and CDR2: MGHDK, SYGVNS. V was trimmed by 1 base and J by 7 bases, leaving 11 bases between them. V gene TRBV25-1 combines with J gene TRBJ1-6; D may be TRBD1 (6 bases). The sample taken for sequencing was peripheral blood. This receptor was obtained from a human donor in a cohort sampled during active COVID-19. CDR3: CASSEFRQENSPLHF. In nucleotides, the CDR3 is TGTGCCAGCAGTGAATTCCGACAGGAGAATTCACCCCTCCACTTT.